This T cell receptor (beta chain) was captured in a study of blood T cell repertoires in COVID-19. Study overall: T cells, B-cell-depleted T cells, or PBMCs supplied cDNA or gDNA.

Per the authors' pipeline: Reference gene primer amplification gave nucleated cell count estimates. Measured with immunoSEQ multiplex PCR; TCRdb has only the in-frame clones, and not every one. The V and J calls and the clone size are those of that table, but D and trimming were determined from the DNA. The sample lists over 100,000 clones; 82% were seen once. CDR3 length equals 15 residues. The germline V gene encodes CDR1 SGHDN and CDR2 FVKESK. V was shortened by 1 base and J by 4 bases, with 13 bases between the two germline ends. The chain couples TRBV14 to TRBJ1-2; D uncertain. Sequenced: peripheral blood. This clonotype was sampled from a man in his sixties with acute or convalescent COVID-19. The CDR3 nucleotides are TGTGCCAGCAGCCAAGGAGGGTTGAAAAGCTATGGCTACACCTTC. Translated, it gives CASSQGGLKSYGYTF.